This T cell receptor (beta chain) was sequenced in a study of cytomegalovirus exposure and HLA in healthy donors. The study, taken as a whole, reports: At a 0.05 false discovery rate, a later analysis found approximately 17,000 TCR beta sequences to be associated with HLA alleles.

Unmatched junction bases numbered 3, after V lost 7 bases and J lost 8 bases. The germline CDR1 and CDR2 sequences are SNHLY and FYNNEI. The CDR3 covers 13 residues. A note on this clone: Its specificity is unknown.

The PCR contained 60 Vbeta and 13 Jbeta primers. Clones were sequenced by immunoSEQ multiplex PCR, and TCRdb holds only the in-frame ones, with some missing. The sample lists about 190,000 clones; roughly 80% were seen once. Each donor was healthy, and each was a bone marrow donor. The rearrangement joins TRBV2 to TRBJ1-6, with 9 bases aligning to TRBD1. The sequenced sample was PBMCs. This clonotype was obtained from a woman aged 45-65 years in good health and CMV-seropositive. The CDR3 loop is CASTDRGDSPLHF. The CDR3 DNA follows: TGTGCCAGCACGGACAGGGGTGATTCACCCCTCCACTTT.